This TCR beta chain was recovered during a study of blood T cell repertoires in COVID-19 (dated by TCRdb to the early 2020s). As for the study more broadly: Samples from collaborators originated in the United States, Italy and Spain and spanned both the acute and convalescent phases of COVID-19. The prospective study material was composed of cDNA or gDNA derived from T cells, B-cell-depleted T cells, or PBMCs. Deeply sampled blood TCRbeta repertoires from subjects exposed to, actively infected with, or recovered from COVID-19 were included in the dataset. The repertoires were released in a freely available public database meant as a resource for research on the immune response to SARS-CoV-2. The samples were drawn from two sources: the first 160 participants of the ongoing ImmuneRACE study, and about 1,300 subjects contributed by 6 global collaborators. Nearly every sample came with metadata listing a de-identified subject ID, COVID-19 status, age in years and sex. Where available, HLA class I and class II types were taken from metadata supplied by the sample provider and were not determined by assay-based typing. Overall study results and their limits: The amount of clinical and demographic metadata varied by source and participant and was provided uncurated.

Participants in the prospective study were enrolled through a virtual design, were aged 18 to 89 years, and lived in 24 United States geographic areas. To assign participants to cohorts, the prospective study relied on clinical history that participants themselves reported in a screening survey and a study questionnaire. ImmuneRACE Cohort 3 recovered participants were defined by two consecutive negative NP/OP PCR tests, healthcare professional clearance, or symptom resolution. In the prospective study, mobile phlebotomists collected whole blood, serum and a nasopharyngeal or oropharyngeal swab from each participant. Prospective study participants could optionally give additional blood draws and questionnaires over an approximately two-month period. Prospective study blood samples were shipped either frozen or at room temperature before DNA extraction. The immunoSEQ Assay, a bias-controlled multiplex PCR, was used to amplify TCRbeta CDR3 regions from genomic DNA. From the authors' description of their analysis: Nucleated cell counts per sample were estimated from amplification of reference gene primers within the assay. Sequence reads were collapsed and filtered to measure the absolute abundance of every unique TCRbeta CDR3 rearrangement. For each sample, productive Simpson clonality was calculated by taking the square root of Simpson's diversity index across productive rearrangements. TCRdb mirrors the immuneACCESS table, restricted to in-frame sequences. Some clones are absent from its copies; in checked studies, under half trace to an unresolved V gene, and the reason for the others is unknown. That table gives V, J and clone size, and the DNA gave D and trimming. In this sample the table shows 200,000 to 250,000 clones, about 80% of which occur a single time. The ten largest clones add up to roughly 15% of the sample.

The CDR3 holds 17 amino acids from the cysteine to the phenylalanine. The read is trimmed to its CDR3 DNA, 51 bases read in frame from base 1. CDR1 and CDR2 are read off the germline V gene as SGHTA and FQGNSA. Here V drops 3 bases and J drops 6 bases, and the junction holds 9 bases not matched to any gene. Of note for this clone: Its antigen remains undetermined. Per-nucleotide qualities are absent, and no much larger clonotype sits a single base away.

This sequence uses TRBV7-2 and TRBJ1-5; a stretch of 12 junction bases matches TRBD1. The sequencing sample was made of PBMCs or T cells enriched from blood (not recorded which). The clonotype originates from a man aged 40-49 years who had recovered from COVID-19. The encoded CDR3 is CASSFRDRGQLGQPQHF. At the DNA level, the sequence is TGTGCCAGCAGCTTCCGGGACAGGGGGCAGCTGGGTCAGCCCCAGCATTTT.